This entry is about one T cell receptor (beta chain). The sample comes from a study of T cells expressing NK-cell markers. From the 5' RACE reads, TCRdb lists one entry per CDR3 protein and no DNA. Its listing shows roughly 180,000 distinct CDR3 sequences. This TCR was sampled from a woman between 18 and 69 years old in good health. Sequencing used blood T cells: a sorted CD56 or NKG2C T cell subset, CD4+ or CD8+ T cells, or bulk PBMC T cells (not recorded which).

The CDR3 loop reads CSARDYGGLAGVVNEQFF. The chain has TRBV20-1 and TRBJ2-1; TCRdb's assignment of TRBD2 cannot be checked, as there is no DNA. Germline V lookup: CDR1 DFQATT, CDR2 SNEGSKA (reference sequence). This CDR3 contains 18 residues.